What follows are 3 T cell receptor beta chains derived from one specimen sequenced in a study of metastatic and nonmetastatic thyroid tumors. TCRdb re-processed the PCR reads through MiXCR. In the table there are 50,000 or so clones, roughly 23% of which are singletons. The entire patient cohort was treatment-naive prior to thyroid surgery. The sequenced sample consisted of blood. Receptor source: a male donor with papillary thyroid cancer or a benign thyroid nodule (not recorded which). Some clones in this sample may be carry-over from other donors' samples.

The chain has TRBV14 and TRBJ2-7; 9 positions match TRBD1. Germline V gene data show CDR1 as SGHDN and CDR2 as FVKESK. V shed 3 bases and J 2 bases; nucleotides not matched to a gene: 8. CDR3 length equals 16 residues. CDR3 region: CASSHLRDRATYEQYF. The CDR3 nucleotides read TGTGCCAGCAGCCATCTCCGGGACAGGGCTACCTACGAGCAGTACTTC.

This clone was counted a few times. This chain joins TRBV20-1 and TRBJ2-1, with D perhaps matching TRBD1 (6 bases). Germline CDR1 DFQATT, CDR2 SNEGSKA (reference sequence). There are 17 residues in the CDR3. The V end lost 3 bases, the J end lost 0 bases, and 18 bases lay between the germline ends. The CDR3 DNA reads TGCAGTGCTAGGGACTTGTTGCACAGGGACTCCTACAATGAGCAGTTCTTC. Translation: CSARDLLHRDSYNEQFF.

This clone was picked up a small number of times. This chain joins TRBV20-1 and TRBJ2-7; 11 nucleotides align to TRBD2. Germline CDR1 reads DFQATT; CDR2 reads SNEGSKA (reference sequence). The CDR3 loop spans 15 amino acids. The V and J ends lost 6 bases and 6 bases, in that order; junction bases with no gene match: 13. In nucleotides, the CDR3 is TGCAGTGCACCTCCCCGACTAGCGGGATGGTGCGAGCAGTACTTC. Translation gives CSAPPRLAGWCEQYF.